The rows below give T cell receptor beta chains drawn from one sample of a study of cytomegalovirus exposure and HLA in healthy donors. Repertoires were generated with immunoSEQ multiplex PCR, while TCRdb's copy carries only in-frame clones and drops some. This table holds fewer than 60,000 clones, 93% found once. Specimen: PBMCs. Source of these receptors: a woman younger than 30 in good health and CMV-seropositive. CDR3s include the opening cysteine and the closing phenylalanine or tryptophan. A D gene is named only where the DNA matches it firmly. Not every row has a clone size; where given, it reads once, few, many or a size class.

>TRBJ2-1|TRBV5-1|.|once
TGCGCCAGCAGCTTGGGGACAGGGACTACCTACAATGAGCAGTTCTTC
CASSLGTGTTYNEQFF
>TRBJ1-2|TRBV6-6|.|.
TGTGCCAGCAGCCCCCTTCGGGGCTACACCTTC
CASSPLRGYTF
>TRBJ1-2|TRBV4-1|.|.
TGCGCCAGCAGCCAAGATATGGGGGCGTCCCTCTATGGCTACACCTTC
CASSQDMGASLYGYTF
>TRBJ1-1|TRBV30|.|.
TGTGCCCGGGCCCAGGGTGATCTCACTGAAGCTTTCTTT
CARAQGDLTEAFF
>TRBJ1-1|TRBV4-1|.|.
TGCGCCAGCAGCCGGATGAAACAGGGATTTGAAGCTTTCTTT
CASSRMKQGFEAFF
>TRBJ2-7|TRBV5-1|.|.
TGCGCCAGCAGCGAGGAGAGGGCCGAGCAGTACTTC
CASSEERAEQYF
>TRBJ1-4|TRBV18|.|.
TGTGCCAGCTCCCCCGACAGTTATAATGAAAAACTGTTTTTT
CASSPDSYNEKLFF
>TRBJ1-2|TRBV28|TRBD1|.
TGTGCCAGCAAAATACAGGGGCATGGCTACACCTTC
CASKIQGHGYTF
>TRBJ2-7|TRBV21-1|.|.
TGTGCCAGCAGTCCAGGGAAGGACGAGCAGTACTTC
CASSPGKDEQYF
>TRBJ2-1|TRBV5-5|.|.
TGTGCCAGCAGCTTTGGCCGTTACAATGAGCAGTTCTTC
CASSFGRYNEQFF
>TRBJ1-3|TRBV7-9|.|.
TGTGCCAGCCGGGTGGCGAACACCATATATTTT
CASRVANTIYF
>TRBJ1-1|TRBV5-4|.|.
TGTGCCAGCAGCCCCCTCAGGGAAATGAACACTGAAGCTTTCTTT
CASSPLREMNTEAFF
>TRBJ1-1|TRBV6-6|TRBD1|.
TGTGCCAGCAGTTACCTACAGGGGATGAACACTGAAGCTTTCTTT
CASSYLQGMNTEAFF
>TRBJ1-5|TRBV6-5|.|.
TGTGCCAGCAGTCCGGAGGCGAGCAATCAGCCCCAGCATTTT
CASSPEASNQPQHF
>TRBJ2-7|TRBV7-2|TRBD2|.
TGTGCCAGCAGCCCTCAAGCGGGGTTCTCCTACGAGCAGTACTTC
CASSPQAGFSYEQYF
>TRBJ2-5|TRBV5-1|TRBD2|.
TGCGCCAGCAGCCCCGGGGGGGAGACCCAGTACTTC
CASSPGGETQYF
>TRBJ2-7|TRBV6-1|.|.
TGTGCCAGCACTTACGTGGGAGCCTCCTACGAGCAGTACTTC
CASTYVGASYEQYF
>TRBJ2-1|TRBV29-1|TRBD2|.
TGCAGCGGCGGGACTATTCATACCAATGAGCAGTTCTTC
CSGGTIHTNEQFF
>TRBJ2-7|TRBV19|TRBD1|.
TGTGCCAGTAGTAACGACAGGGGAAGCTCCTACGAGCAGTACTTC
CASSNDRGSSYEQYF
>TRBJ2-1|TRBV28|.|.
TGTGCCAGCAGTTTCGGACAAACATACAATGAGCAGTTCTTC
CASSFGQTYNEQFF
>TRBJ1-1|TRBV29-1|.|.
TGCAGCGTTGATGGGAGGGCCAGACCTGAAGCTTTCTTT
CSVDGRARPEAFF
>TRBJ2-1|TRBV10-3|TRBD1|.
TGTGCCATCACCCAATCCGGGACAGGCCCTTCGGGTCCGGACAATGAGCAGTTCTTC
CAITQSGTGPSGPDNEQFF
>TRBJ1-6|TRBV30|.|.
TGTGCCTGGAGTGTGGGCCATAATTCACCCCTCCACTTT
CAWSVGHNSPLHF
>TRBJ2-2|TRBV5-8|.|.
TGTGCCAGCAGCTCAACAGGTCTCAGTACCGGGGAGCTGTTTTTT
CASSSTGLSTGELFF
>TRBJ2-1|TRBV6-1|TRBD2|.
TGTGCCAGCACTCGTCTGGGACTAGTGGTCAATGAGCAGTTCTTC
CASTRLGLVVNEQFF
>TRBJ1-2|TRBV25-1|TRBD1|.
TGTGCCAGCAGTGAATCGCGCCCGACAGGGATAGACTATGGCTACACCTTC
CASSESRPTGIDYGYTF
>TRBJ2-1|TRBV11-3|TRBD1|.
TGTGCCAGCAGCCCGACAGGGGCCAATGAGCAGTTCTTC
CASSPTGANEQFF
>TRBJ1-4|TRBV15|.|.
TGTGCCACCAGCAGAGATAATCAGGGCGCGCGAGAAAAACTGTTTTTT
CATSRDNQGAREKLFF
>TRBJ2-5|TRBV7-2|TRBD2|.
TGTGCCAGCAGCTTATTAATAATTCGGGGGGTAGAGACCCAGTACTTC
CASSLLIIRGVETQYF
>TRBJ1-2|TRBV6-1|TRBD1|once
TGTGCCAGCAGTGAAGTCCGAGGGGGCAGCTACACCTTC
CASSEVRGGSYTF
>TRBJ1-2|TRBV4-3|TRBD1|.
TGCGCCAGCAGCGGCCGGGACAGGGGTTATATAAACTATGGCTACACCTTC
CASSGRDRGYINYGYTF
>TRBJ1-2|TRBV4-1|.|.
TGCGCCAGCAGCCAAGACCCGACGGGTGGCTACACCTTC
CASSQDPTGGYTF
>TRBJ1-2|TRBV6-5|.|.
TGTGCCAGCAGCCAGCGGGGCGGGTATGGCTACACCTTC
CASSQRGGYGYTF
>TRBJ2-7|TRBV13|TRBD2|.
TGTGCCAGCAGCGAAGGGCGGGGGGCAAGCGAGCAGTACTTC
CASSEGRGASEQYF
>TRBJ2-1|TRBV29-1|TRBD2|.
TGCAGCGGGGGGCCTAGCGGGGGGTTTTACAATGAGCAGTTCTTC
CSGGPSGGFYNEQFF
>TRBJ2-7|TRBV7-9|.|.
TGTGCCAGCAGCTTAGTAGGGCAGGGCGGAGATGACTACGAGCAGTACTTC
CASSLVGQGGDDYEQYF
>TRBJ1-1|TRBV28|.|.
TGTGCCAGCAGTTTCCGCGGAATTCAGGGTACCAAAGAAGCTTTCTTT
CASSFRGIQGTKEAFF
>TRBJ2-7|TRBV6-6|TRBD1|.
TGTGCCAGCAGGTCCGGACAGGGACTCTACGAGCAGTACTTC
CASRSGQGLYEQYF
>TRBJ1-6|TRBV4-3|TRBD1|.
TGCGCCAGCAGCCAAGGGACAGGGGGAAATTCACCCCTCCACTTT
CASSQGTGGNSPLHF
>TRBJ2-1|TRBV5-8|.|.
TGTGCCAGCAGCTTGGGAAGGGGAACCTACAATGAGCAGTTCTTC
CASSLGRGTYNEQFF
>TRBJ2-2|TRBV5-8|.|.
TGTGCCAGCAGCTTGGTACAAGTAAAGACCGGGGAGCTGTTTTTT
CASSLVQVKTGELFF
>TRBJ1-2|TRBV5-1|.|.
TGCGCCAGCAGCTTAAGCTTTGTCGGTAACTATGGCTACACCTTC
CASSLSFVGNYGYTF
>TRBJ2-7|TRBV29-1|.|.
TGCAGCGTTGAACAGGGGTTCTCCTACGAGCAGTACTTC
CSVEQGFSYEQYF
>TRBJ2-7|TRBV7-8|TRBD2|.
TGTGCCAGCAGCTTAGCTGGGACTAGCGGCGGCGGGGAGGGGTACGAGCAGTACTTC
CASSLAGTSGGGEGYEQYF
>TRBJ1-1|TRBV7-2|TRBD1|.
TGTGCCAGCAGCTTAGCAGGGGGCAGCGAAGCTTTCTTT
CASSLAGGSEAFF
>TRBJ2-5|TRBV4-1|.|once
TGCGCCAGCATCGTCGGGGGACCTGGGGAGACCCAGTACTTC
CASIVGGPGETQYF
>TRBJ1-2|TRBV29-1|.|.
TGCAACACACAGGGAAGTGAAGGTGGCTACACCTTC
CNTQGSEGGYTF
>TRBJ2-3|TRBV28|TRBD2|.
TGTGCCAGCACTCGGGGGGGGGCCATTAGCACAGATACGCAGTATTTT
CASTRGGAISTDTQYF